A selection of T cell receptor beta chains follows, all from one sample in a study of blood T cell repertoires in COVID-19. Here immunoSEQ multiplex PCR was the method, and the copy in TCRdb shows in-frame clones only, minus some. The sample lists some 41,000 clones, 80% to 90% seen once, with about a sixth in the top ten. Sequencing was done on a sample of peripheral blood. These receptor sequences come from a man in his sixties or seventies with active COVID-19. Each CDR3 is given with its conserved first and last residue. A D gene is named only where the DNA matches it firmly. The size entry is marked missing in some rows and otherwise reads once, few, many or a size class.

>-|-|TRBJ1-6|TRBV5-5
CASSLVGGSRSYNSPLHF
TGTGCCAGCAGCTTGGTTGGGGGGAGTAGATCCTATAATTCACCCCTCCACTTT
>-|-|TRBJ2-2|TRBV7-9
CASSHYVQANTGELFF
TGTGCCAGCAGCCACTACGTACAGGCGAACACCGGGGAGCTGTTTTTT
>-|-|TRBJ1-5|TRBV5-1
CASSPGAGEPQHF
TGCGCCAGCAGCCCGGGTGCCGGCGAGCCCCAGCATTTT
>-|-|TRBJ1-5|TRBV19
CASSIGAERQSQHF
TGTGCCAGTAGTATAGGGGCAGAACGACAATCCCAGCATTTT
>-|-|TRBJ1-4|TRBV5-1
CASSLGDSNEKLFF
TGCGCCAGCAGCTTGGGGGACTCTAATGAAAAACTGTTTTTT
>-|-|TRBJ2-5|TRBV7-3
CASSLSAGRSQYF
TGTGCCAGCAGCTTATCGGCGGGCCGGTCCCAGTACTTC
>TRBD2|-|TRBJ2-1|TRBV5-1
CASSPSGGFNNEQFF
TGCGCCAGCAGCCCTAGCGGGGGTTTTAACAATGAGCAGTTCTTC
>TRBD2|-|TRBJ2-2|TRBV7-2
CASSLSGGYSSGELFF
TGTGCCAGCAGCTTATCCGGGGGGTACTCGTCCGGGGAGCTGTTTTTT
>TRBD1|-|TRBJ2-5|TRBV6-5
CASSSFAGGSKTQYF
TGTGCCAGCAGTTCATTTGCAGGGGGATCTAAGACCCAGTACTTC
>TRBD2|-|TRBJ2-5|TRBV10-1
CASSETSGTETQYF
TGCGCCAGCAGTGAGACTAGCGGGACGGAGACCCAGTACTTC
>-|-|TRBJ1-4|TRBV27
CASSTLRPGGYEKLFF
TGTGCCAGCAGTACCCTCCGACCCGGGGGGTATGAAAAACTGTTTTTT
>TRBD2|once|TRBJ2-7|TRBV19
CASSISGLAGSSYEQYF
TGTGCCAGTAGTATCTCCGGACTAGCGGGGAGCTCCTACGAGCAGTACTTC
>-|-|TRBJ1-4|TRBV6-2/TRBV6-3
CASSYPNGQGVADEKLFF
TGTGCCAGCAGTTACCCTAACGGCCAAGGGGTCGCGGATGAAAAACTGTTTTTT
>-|-|TRBJ2-1|TRBV27
CASRRGGDSNEQFF
TGTGCCAGCAGGAGGGGGGGGGACTCCAATGAGCAGTTCTTC
>TRBD1|-|TRBJ1-1|TRBV27
CASSVPGQGRKAFF
TGTGCCAGCAGCGTCCCGGGACAGGGGCGGAAGGCTTTCTTT
>TRBD2|-|TRBJ2-3|TRBV6-2/TRBV6-3
CASSYSSGGGTDTQYF
TGTGCCAGCAGTTACTCCAGCGGGGGCGGAACAGATACGCAGTATTTT
>-|-|TRBJ1-5|TRBV15
CATSRDLTYLSNQPQHF
TGTGCCACCAGCAGAGACCTCACTTATCTTAGCAATCAGCCCCAGCATTTT
>TRBD1|-|TRBJ1-2|TRBV5-4
CASSPDRGSLDGYTF
TGTGCCAGCAGCCCCGACAGGGGGTCCCTGGATGGCTACACCTTC
>-|few|TRBJ2-7|TRBV3-1/TRBV3-2
CASSQAGVPYEQYF
TGTGCCAGCAGCCAAGCGGGGGTCCCCTACGAGCAGTACTTC